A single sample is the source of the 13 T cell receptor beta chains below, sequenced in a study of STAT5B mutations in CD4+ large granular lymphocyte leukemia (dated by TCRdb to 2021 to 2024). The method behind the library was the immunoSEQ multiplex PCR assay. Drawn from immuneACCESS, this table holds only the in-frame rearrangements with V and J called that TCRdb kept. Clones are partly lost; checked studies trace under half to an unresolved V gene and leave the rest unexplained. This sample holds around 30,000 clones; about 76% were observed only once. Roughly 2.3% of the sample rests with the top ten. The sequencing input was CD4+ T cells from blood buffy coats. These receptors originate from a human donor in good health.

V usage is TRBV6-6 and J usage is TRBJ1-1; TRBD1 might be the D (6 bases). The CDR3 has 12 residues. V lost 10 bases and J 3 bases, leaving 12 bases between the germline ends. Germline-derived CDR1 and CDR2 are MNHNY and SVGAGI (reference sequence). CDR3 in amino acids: CAIARGYTEAFF. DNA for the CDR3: TGTGCCATTGCTAGGGGGTACACTGAAGCTTTCTTT.

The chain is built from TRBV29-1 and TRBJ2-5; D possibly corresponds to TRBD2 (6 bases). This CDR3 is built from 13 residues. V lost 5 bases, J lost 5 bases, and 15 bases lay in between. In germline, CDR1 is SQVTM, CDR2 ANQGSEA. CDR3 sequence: CSVLGRREETQYF. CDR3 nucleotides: TGCAGCGTTCTGGGGAGGCGAGAGGAGACCCAGTACTTC.

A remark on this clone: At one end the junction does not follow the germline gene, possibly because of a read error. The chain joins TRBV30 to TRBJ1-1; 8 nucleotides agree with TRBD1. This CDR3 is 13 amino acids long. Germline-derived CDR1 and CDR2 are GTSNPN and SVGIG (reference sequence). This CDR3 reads CAWSHQGAGGRDF. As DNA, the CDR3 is TGTGCCTGGAGTCATCAGGGGGCGGGGGGTCGCGACTTT. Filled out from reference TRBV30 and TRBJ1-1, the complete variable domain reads SQTIHQWPATLVQPVGSPLSLECTVEGTSNPNLYWYRQAAGRGLQLLFYSVGIGQISSEVPQNLSASRPQDRQFILSSKKLLLSDSGFYLCAWSHQGAGGRDFGQGTRLTVV.

The CDR3 region is CASSQGGSGANVLTF. The CDR3 nucleotides are TGTGCCAGCAGTCAGGGGGGTAGTGGGGCCAACGTCCTGACTTTC. The V and J genes are TRBV28 and TRBJ2-6; possibly TRBD1 for D (7 bases). V lost 5 bases and J lost 3, with 11 bases in between. The germline V gene has CDR1 MDHEN and CDR2 SYDVKM. The CDR3 covers 15 residues.

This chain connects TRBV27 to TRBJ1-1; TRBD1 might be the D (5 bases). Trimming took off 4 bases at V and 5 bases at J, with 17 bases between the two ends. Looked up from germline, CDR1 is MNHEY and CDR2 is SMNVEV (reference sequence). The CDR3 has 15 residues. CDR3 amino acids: CASSSWTLGGTEAFF. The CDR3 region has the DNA TGTGCCAGCAGTTCTTGGACCCTCGGGGGGACTGAAGCTTTCTTT.

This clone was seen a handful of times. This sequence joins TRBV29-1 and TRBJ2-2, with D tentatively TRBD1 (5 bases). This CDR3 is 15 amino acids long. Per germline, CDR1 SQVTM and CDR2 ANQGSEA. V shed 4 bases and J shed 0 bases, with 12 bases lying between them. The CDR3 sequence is CSVVGVGANTGELFF. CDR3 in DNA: TGCAGCGTTGTAGGGGTAGGGGCGAACACCGGGGAGCTGTTTTTT.

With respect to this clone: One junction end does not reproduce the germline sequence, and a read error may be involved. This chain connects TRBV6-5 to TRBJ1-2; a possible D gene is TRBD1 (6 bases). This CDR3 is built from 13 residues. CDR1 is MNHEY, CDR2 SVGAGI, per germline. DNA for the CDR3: TGTGCCAGCAGTACCGGACAGAAGGATGGCTGCACCTTC. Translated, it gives CASSTGQKDGCTF.

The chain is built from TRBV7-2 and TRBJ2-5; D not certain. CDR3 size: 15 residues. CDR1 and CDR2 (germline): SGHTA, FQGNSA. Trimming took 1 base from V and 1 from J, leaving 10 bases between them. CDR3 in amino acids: CASSLEGPLQETQYF. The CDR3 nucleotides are TGTGCCAGCAGCTTAGAAGGACCTCTCCAAGAGACCCAGTACTTC.

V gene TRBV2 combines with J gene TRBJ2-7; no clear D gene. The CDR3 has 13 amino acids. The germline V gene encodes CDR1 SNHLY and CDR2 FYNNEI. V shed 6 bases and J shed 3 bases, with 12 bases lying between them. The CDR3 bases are TGTGCCAGCAGGGAGACATTCCTCTACGAGCAGTACTTC. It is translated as CASRETFLYEQYF.

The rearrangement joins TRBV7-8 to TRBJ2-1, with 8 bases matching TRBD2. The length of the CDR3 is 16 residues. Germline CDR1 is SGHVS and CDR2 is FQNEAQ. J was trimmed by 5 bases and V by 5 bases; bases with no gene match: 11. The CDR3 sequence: CASSVRGGITHNEQFF. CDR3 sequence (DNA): TGTGCCAGCAGCGTACGGGGGGGCATTACCCACAATGAGCAGTTCTTC. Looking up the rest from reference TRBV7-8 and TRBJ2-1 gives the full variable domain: GAGVSQSPRYKVAKRGQDVALRCDPISGHVSLFWYQQALGQGPEFLTYFQNEAQLDKSGLPSDRFFAERPEGSVSTLKIQRTQQEDSAVYLCASSVRGGITHNEQFFGPGTRLTVL.

CDR3 region: CASSTDGPSNHEQYF. DNA for the CDR3: TGCGCCAGCAGCACGGACGGACCCTCGAACCACGAGCAGTACTTC. The chain employs TRBV5-1 and TRBJ2-7; D call uncertain. From germline, CDR1 is SGHRS and CDR2 YFSETQ. The V gene lost 4 bases and the J gene lost 5 bases, with 19 bases spanning the gap. This CDR3 has 15 amino acids.

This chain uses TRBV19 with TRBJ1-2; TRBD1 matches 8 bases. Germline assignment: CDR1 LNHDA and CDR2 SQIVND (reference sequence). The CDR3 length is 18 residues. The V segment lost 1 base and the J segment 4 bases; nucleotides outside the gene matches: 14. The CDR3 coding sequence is TGTGCCAGTAGTATAGCCCCCCAGGGGGCGCGAGGTGCCTATGGCTACACCTTC. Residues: CASSIAPQGARGAYGYTF.

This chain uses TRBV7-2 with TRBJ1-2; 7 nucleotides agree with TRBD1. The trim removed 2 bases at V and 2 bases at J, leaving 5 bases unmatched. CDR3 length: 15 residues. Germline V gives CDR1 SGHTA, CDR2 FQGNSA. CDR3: CASSLQQGRNYGYTF. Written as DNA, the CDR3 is TGTGCCAGCAGCTTACAACAGGGGCGGAACTATGGCTACACCTTC.